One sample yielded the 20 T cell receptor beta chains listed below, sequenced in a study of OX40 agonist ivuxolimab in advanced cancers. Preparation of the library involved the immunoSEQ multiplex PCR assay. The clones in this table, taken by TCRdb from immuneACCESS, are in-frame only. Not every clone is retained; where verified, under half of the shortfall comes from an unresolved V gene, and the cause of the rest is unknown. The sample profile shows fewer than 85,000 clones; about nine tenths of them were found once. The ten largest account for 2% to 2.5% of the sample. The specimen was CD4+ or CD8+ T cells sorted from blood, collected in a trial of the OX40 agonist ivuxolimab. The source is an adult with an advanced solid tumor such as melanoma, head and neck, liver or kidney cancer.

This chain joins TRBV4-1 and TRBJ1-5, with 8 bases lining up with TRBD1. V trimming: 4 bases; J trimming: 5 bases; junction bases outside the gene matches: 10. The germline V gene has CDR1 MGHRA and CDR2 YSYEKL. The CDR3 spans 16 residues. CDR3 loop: CASSPGQGNPDQPQHF. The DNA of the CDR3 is TGCGCCAGCAGCCCAGGACAGGGAAACCCTGATCAGCCCCAGCATTTT.

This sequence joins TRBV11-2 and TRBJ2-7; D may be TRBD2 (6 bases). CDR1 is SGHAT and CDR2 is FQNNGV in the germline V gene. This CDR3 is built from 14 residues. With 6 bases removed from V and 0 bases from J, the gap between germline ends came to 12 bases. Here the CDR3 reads CASSRDSTSYEQYF. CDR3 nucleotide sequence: TGTGCCAGCAGTCGGGACTCGACCTCCTACGAGCAGTACTTC.

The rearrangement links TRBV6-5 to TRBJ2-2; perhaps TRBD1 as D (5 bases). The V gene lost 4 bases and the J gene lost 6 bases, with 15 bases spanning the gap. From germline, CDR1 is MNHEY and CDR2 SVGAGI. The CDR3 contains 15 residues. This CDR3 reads CASSSLGAGPGELFF. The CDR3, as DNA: TGTGCCAGCAGTTCCCTAGGGGCCGGGCCCGGGGAGCTGTTTTTT.

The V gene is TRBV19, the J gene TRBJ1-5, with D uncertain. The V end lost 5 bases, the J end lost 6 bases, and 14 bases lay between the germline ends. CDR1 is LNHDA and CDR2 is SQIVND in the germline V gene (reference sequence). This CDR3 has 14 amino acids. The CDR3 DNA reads TGTGCCAGTAGTCAGGAGGGCCCCCCTCAGCCCCAGCATTTT. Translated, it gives CASSQEGPPQPQHF.

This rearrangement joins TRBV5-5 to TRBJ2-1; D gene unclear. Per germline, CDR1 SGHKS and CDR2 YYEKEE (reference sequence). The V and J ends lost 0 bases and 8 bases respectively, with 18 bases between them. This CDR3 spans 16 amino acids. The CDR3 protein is CASSLAARTTEYEQFF. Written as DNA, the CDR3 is TGTGCCAGCAGCTTGGCGGCTAGGACCACAGAATATGAGCAGTTCTTC.

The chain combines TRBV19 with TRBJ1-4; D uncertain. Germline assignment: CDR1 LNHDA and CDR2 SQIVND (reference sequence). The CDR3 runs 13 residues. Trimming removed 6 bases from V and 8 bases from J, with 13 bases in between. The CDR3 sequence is CASRGRVEEKLFF. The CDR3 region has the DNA TGTGCCAGTAGGGGGAGGGTCGAAGAAAAACTGTTTTTT.

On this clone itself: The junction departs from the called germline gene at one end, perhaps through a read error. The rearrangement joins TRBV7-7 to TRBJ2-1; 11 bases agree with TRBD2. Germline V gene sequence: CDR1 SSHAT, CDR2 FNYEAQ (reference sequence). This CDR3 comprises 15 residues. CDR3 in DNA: TGTGCTAGCAGCACTAGCGGGAGCTCCTACAATGAGCAGTTCTTC. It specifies CASSTSGSSYNEQFF. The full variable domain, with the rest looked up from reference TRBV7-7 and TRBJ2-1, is GAGVSQSPRYKVTKRGQDVTLRCDPISSHATLYWYQQALGQGPEFLTYFNYEAQPDKSGLPSDRFSAERPEGSISTLTIQRTEQRDSAMYRCASSTSGSSYNEQFFGPGTRLTVL.

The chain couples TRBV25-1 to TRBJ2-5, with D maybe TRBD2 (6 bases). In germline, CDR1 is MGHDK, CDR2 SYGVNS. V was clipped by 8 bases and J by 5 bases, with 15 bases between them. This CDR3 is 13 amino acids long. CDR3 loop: CASVGGGVETQYF. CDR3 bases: TGTGCCAGCGTCGGGGGTGGCGTGGAGACCCAGTACTTC.

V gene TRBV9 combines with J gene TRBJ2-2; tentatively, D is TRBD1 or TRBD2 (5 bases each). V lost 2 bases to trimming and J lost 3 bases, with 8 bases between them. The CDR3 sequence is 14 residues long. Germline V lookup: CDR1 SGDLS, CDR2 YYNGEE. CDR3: CASSVGTDTGELFF. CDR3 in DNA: TGTGCCAGCAGCGTTGGGACCGACACCGGGGAGCTGTTTTTT.

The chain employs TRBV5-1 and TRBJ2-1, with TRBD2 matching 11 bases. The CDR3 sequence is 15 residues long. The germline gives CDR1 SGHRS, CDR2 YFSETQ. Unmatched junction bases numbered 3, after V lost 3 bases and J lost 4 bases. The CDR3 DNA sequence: TGCGCCAGCAGCTCCTTAGCGGGAGGGTACAATGAGCAGTTCTTC. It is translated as CASSSLAGGYNEQFF.

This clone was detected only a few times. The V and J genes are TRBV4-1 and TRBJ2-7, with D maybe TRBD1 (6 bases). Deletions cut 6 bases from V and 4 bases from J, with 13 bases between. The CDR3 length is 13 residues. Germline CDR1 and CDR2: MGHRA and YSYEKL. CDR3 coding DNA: TGCGCCAGCAGTGGCCTTCAGGGGTACGAGCAGTACTTC. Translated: CASSGLQGYEQYF.

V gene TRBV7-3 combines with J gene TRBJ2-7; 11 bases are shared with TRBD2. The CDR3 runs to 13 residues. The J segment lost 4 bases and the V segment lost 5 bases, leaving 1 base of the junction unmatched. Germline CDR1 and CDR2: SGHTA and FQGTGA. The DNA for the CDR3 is TGTGCCAGCAGCACTAGCGGGGGTTACGAGCAGTACTTC. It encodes CASSTSGGYEQYF. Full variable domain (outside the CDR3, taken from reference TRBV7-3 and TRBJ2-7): GAGVSQTPSNKVTEKGKYVELRCDPISGHTALYWYRQSLGQGPEFLIYFQGTGAADDSGLPNDRFFAVRPEGSVSTLKIQRTERGDSAVYLCASSTSGGYEQYFGPGTRLTVT.

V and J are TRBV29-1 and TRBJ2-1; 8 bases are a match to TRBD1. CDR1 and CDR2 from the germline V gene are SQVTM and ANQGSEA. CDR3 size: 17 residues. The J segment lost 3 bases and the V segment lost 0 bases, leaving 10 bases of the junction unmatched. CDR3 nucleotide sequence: TGCAGCGTTGAAGATGGCGGGGACAGGTCGATCTACAATGAGCAGTTCTTC. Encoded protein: CSVEDGGDRSIYNEQFF.

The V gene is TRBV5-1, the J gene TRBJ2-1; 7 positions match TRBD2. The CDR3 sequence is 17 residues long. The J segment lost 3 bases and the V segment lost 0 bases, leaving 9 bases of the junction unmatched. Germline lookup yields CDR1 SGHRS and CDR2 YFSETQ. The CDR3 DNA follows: TGCGCCAGCAGCTTGGAGAGGGTAGCGGGTAACTACAATGAGCAGTTCTTC. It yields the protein CASSLERVAGNYNEQFF. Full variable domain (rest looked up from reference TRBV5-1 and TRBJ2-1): KAGVTQTPRYLIKTRGQQVTLSCSPISGHRSVSWYQQTPGQGLQFLFEYFSETQRNKGNFPGRFSGRQFSNSRSEMNVSTLELGDSALYLCASSLERVAGNYNEQFFGPGTRLTVL.

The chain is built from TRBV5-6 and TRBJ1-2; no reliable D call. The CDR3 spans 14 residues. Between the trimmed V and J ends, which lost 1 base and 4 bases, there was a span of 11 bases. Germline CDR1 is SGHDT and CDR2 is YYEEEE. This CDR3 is CASSLNIFTYGYTF. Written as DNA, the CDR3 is TGTGCCAGCAGCTTGAACATCTTTACCTATGGCTACACCTTC.

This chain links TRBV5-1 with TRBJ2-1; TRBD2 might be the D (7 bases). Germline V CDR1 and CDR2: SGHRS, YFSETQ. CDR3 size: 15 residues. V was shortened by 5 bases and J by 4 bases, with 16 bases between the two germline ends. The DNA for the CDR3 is TGCGCCAGCAGTATAGGGAGCGGGACATACAATGAGCAGTTCTTC. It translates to CASSIGSGTYNEQFF.

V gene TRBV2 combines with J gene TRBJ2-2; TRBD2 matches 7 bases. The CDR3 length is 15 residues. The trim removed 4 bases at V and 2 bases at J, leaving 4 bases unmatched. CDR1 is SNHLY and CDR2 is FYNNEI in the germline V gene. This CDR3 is CASSGLAANTGELFF. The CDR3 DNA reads TGTGCCAGCAGTGGGCTAGCGGCAAACACCGGGGAGCTGTTTTTT.

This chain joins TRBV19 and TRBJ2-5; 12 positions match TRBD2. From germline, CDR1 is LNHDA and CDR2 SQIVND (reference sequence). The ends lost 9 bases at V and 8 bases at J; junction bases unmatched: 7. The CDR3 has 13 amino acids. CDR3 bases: TGTGCCAGCCGACTAGCGGGGGCCAACACCCAGTACTTC. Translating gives CASRLAGANTQYF.

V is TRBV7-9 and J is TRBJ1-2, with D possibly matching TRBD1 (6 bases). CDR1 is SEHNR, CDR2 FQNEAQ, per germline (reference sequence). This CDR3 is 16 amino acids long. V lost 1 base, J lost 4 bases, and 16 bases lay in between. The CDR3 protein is CASSLVPGAVSYGYTF. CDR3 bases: TGTGCCAGCAGCTTAGTTCCGGGGGCGGTCTCCTATGGCTACACCTTC.

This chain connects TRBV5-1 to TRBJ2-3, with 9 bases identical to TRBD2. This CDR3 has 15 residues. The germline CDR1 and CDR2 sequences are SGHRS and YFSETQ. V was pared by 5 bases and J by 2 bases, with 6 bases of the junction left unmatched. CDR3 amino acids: CASSQLAGSTDTQYF. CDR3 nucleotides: TGCGCCAGCAGTCAGCTAGCGGGGTCCACAGATACGCAGTATTTT.